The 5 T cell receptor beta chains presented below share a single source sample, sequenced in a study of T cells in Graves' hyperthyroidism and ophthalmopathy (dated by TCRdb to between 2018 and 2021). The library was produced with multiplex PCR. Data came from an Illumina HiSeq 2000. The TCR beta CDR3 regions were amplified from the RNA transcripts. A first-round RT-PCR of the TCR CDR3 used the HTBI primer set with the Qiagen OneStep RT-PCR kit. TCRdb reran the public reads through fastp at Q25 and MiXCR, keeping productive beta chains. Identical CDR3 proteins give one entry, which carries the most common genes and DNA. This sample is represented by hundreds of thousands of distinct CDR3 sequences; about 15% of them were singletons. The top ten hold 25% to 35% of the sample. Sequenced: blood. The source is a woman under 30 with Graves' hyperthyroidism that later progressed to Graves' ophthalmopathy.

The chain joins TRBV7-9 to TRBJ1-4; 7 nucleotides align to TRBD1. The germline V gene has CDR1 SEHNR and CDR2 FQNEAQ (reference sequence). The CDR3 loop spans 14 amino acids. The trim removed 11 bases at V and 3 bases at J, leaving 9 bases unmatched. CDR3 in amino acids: CAGSLQGANEKLFF. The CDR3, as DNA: TGTGCCGGGTCCCTTCAGGGGGCTAATGAAAAACTGTTTTTT.

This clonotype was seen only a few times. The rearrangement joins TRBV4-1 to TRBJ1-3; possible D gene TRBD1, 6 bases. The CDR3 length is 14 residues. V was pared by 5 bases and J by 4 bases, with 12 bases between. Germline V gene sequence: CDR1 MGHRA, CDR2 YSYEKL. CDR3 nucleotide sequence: TGCGCCAGCAGCGACCGGGGGGGCGGAAACACCATATATTTT. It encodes CASSDRGGGNTIYF.

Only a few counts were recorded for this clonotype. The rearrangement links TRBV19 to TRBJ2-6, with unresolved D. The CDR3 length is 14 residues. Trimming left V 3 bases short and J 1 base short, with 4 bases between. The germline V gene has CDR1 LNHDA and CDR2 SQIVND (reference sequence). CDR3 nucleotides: TGTGCCAGTAGTATGGGGTCTGGGGCCAACGTCCTGACTTTC. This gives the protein CASSMGSGANVLTF. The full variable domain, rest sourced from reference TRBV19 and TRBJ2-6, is DGGITQSPKYLFRKEGQNVTLSCEQNLNHDAMYWYRQDPGQGLRLIYYSQIVNDFQKGDIAEGYSVSREKKESFPLTVTSAQKNPTAFYLCASSMGSGANVLTFGAGSRLTVL.

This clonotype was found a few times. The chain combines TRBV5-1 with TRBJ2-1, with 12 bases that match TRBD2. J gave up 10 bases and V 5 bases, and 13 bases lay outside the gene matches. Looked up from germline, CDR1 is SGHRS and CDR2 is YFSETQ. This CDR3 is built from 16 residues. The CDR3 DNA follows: TGCGCCAGCAGTTACCCGACTAGCGGGAGAAGTGGGGAGCAGTTCTTC. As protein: CASSYPTSGRSGEQFF.

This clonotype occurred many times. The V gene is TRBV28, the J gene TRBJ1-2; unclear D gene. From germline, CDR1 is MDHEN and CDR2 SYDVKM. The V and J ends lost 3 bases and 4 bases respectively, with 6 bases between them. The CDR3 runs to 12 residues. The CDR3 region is CASSFKGYGYTF. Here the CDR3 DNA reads TGTGCCAGCAGTTTTAAGGGCTATGGCTACACCTTC.